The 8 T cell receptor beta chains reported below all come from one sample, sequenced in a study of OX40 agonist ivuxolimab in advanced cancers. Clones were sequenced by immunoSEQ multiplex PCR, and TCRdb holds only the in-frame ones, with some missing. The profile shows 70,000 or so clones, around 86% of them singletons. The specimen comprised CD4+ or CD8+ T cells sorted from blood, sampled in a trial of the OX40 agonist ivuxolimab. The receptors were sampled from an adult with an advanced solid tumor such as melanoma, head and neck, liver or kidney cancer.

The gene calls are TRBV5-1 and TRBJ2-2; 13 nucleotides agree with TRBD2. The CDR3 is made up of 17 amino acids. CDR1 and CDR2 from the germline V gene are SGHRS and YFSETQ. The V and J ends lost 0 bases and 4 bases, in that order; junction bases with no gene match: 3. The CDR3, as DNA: TGCGCCAGCAGCTTGGGACTAGCGGGAGGAAGCACCGGGGAGCTGTTTTTT. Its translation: CASSLGLAGGSTGELFF.

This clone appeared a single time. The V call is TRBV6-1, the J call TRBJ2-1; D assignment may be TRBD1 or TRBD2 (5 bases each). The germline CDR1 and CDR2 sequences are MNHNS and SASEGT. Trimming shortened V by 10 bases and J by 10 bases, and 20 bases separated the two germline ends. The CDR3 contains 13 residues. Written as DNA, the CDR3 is TGTGCCACCCAGGGTAACGGGGCCTCAGAGCAGTTCTTC. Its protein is CATQGNGASEQFF.

DNA of the CDR3: TGCGCCAGCAGCTTGGACCGGGGGCGCACCGGGGAGCTGTTTTTT. As protein: CASSLDRGRTGELFF. The genes are TRBV5-1 and TRBJ2-2, with D tentatively TRBD1 or TRBD2 (6 bases each). The CDR3 has 15 residues. V was trimmed by 0 bases and J by 4 bases, leaving 10 bases between them. Germline loops: CDR1 SGHRS, CDR2 YFSETQ.

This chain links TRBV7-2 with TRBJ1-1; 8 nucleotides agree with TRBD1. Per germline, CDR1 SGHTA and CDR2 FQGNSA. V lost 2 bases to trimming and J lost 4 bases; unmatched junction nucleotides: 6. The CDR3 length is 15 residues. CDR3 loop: CASSLYQGATTEAFF. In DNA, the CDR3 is TGTGCCAGCAGCTTATATCAGGGGGCGACCACTGAAGCTTTCTTT.

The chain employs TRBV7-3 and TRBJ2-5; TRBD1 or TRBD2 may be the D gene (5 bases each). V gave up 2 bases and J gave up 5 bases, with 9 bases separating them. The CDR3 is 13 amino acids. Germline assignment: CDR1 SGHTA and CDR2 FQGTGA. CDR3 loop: CASSLLWGETQYF. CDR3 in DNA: TGTGCCAGCAGCTTACTATGGGGGGAGACCCAGTACTTC.

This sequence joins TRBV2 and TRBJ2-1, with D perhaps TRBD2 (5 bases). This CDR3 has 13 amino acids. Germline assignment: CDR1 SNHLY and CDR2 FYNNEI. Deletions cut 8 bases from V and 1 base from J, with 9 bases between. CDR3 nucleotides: TGTGCCAGCCCCCGCGGGTCCTACAATGAGCAGTTCTTC. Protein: CASPRGSYNEQFF.

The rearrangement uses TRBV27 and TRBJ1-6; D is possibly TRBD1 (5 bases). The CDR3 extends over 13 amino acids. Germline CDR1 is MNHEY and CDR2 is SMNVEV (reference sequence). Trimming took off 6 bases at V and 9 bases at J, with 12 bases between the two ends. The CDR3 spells CASSRERTSPLHF. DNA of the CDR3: TGTGCCAGCAGCAGGGAGAGGACTTCACCCCTCCACTTT.

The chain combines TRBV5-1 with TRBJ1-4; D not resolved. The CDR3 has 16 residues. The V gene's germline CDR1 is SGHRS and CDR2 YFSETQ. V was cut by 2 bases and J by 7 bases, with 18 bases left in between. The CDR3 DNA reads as TGCGCCAGCAGCTTCACACCTGACAATCTGCGTGAAAAACTGTTTTTT. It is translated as CASSFTPDNLREKLFF.